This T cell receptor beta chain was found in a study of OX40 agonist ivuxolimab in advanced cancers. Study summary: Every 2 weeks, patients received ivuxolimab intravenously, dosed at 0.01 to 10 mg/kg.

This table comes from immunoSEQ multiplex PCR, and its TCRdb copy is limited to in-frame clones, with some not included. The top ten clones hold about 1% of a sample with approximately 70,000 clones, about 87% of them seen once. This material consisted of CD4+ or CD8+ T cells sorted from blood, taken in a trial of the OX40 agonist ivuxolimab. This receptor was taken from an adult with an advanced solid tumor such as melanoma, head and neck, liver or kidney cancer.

The CDR3 DNA reads as TGTGCCAGCAGTCCCGGGACAGGGCGCGGTGAGCAGTTCTTC. Protein sequence: CASSPGTGRGEQFF. The V gene is TRBV11-2, the J gene TRBJ2-1; 9 nucleotides match TRBD1. The CDR3 contains 14 residues. V gave up 6 bases and J gave up 9 bases; unmatched junction bases: 9. Germline CDR1 is SGHAT and CDR2 is FQNNGV.